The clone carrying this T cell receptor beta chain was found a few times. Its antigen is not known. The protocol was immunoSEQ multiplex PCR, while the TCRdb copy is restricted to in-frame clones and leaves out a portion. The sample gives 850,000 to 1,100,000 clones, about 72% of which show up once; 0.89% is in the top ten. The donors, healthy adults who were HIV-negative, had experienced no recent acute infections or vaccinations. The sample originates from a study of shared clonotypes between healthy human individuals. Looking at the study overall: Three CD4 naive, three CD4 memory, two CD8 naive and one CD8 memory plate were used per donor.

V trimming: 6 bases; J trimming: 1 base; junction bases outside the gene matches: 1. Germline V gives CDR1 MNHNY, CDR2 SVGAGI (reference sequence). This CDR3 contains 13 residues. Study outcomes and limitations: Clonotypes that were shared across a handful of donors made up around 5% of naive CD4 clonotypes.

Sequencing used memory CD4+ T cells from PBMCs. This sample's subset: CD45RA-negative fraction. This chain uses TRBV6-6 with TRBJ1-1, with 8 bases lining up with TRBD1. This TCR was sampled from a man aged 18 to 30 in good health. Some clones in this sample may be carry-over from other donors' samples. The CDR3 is CASRTGGNTEAFF. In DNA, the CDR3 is TGTGCCAGCAGAACAGGGGGGAACACTGAAGCTTTCTTT.